The 28 T cell receptor beta chains below all came from one sample that was sequenced in a study of PD-1 blockade in mismatch repair-deficient tumors. Libraries were prepared by immunoSEQ multiplex PCR; TCRdb keeps only in-frame clonotypes and omits some of them. The sample includes around 110,000 clones, approximately 80% of them seen just once. The source material was peripheral blood, sampled around 60 weeks after starting pembrolizumab. The receptors come from an adult with mismatch repair-deficient cancer.

This clone was picked up one time. The chain recombines TRBV14 with TRBJ2-7; 7 bases map to TRBD1. Germline V gene sequence: CDR1 SGHDN, CDR2 FVKESK. J gave up 4 bases and V 0 bases, and 6 bases lay outside the gene matches. CDR3 length: 15 amino acids. CDR3: CASSQERTGRYEQYF. CDR3 nucleotide sequence: TGTGCCAGCAGCCAAGAGAGGACAGGCCGGTACGAGCAGTACTTC.

The rearrangement links TRBV5-1 to TRBJ2-5; 10 positions match TRBD2. Unmatched junction bases numbered 6, after V lost 3 bases and J lost 7 bases. This CDR3 is built from 14 residues. Per the germline V gene, CDR1 is SGHRS and CDR2 is YFSETQ. Here the CDR3 reads CASSSLAGEGTQYF. CDR3 nucleotide sequence: TGCGCCAGCAGCTCCCTAGCGGGAGAGGGGACCCAGTACTTC.

V gene TRBV2 combines with J gene TRBJ1-3, with TRBD1 matching 8 bases. After removal of 6 bases from V and 2 bases from J, the junction contained 9 bases not matched to a gene. The CDR3 has 16 amino acids. The germline V gene has CDR1 SNHLY and CDR2 FYNNEI. CDR3: CASSEDRVRTGNTIYF. CDR3 nucleotides: TGTGCCAGCAGCGAGGACAGGGTGAGAACTGGAAACACCATATATTTT. Complete variable domain (other parts from reference TRBV2 and TRBJ1-3): EPEVTQTPSHQVTQMGQEVILRCVPISNHLYFYWYRQILGQKVEFLVSFYNNEISEKSEIFDDQFSVERPDGSNFTLKIRSTKLEDSAMYFCASSEDRVRTGNTIYFGEGSWLTVV.

This chain joins TRBV27 and TRBJ2-1; 7 bases align to TRBD2. Unmatched junction bases numbered 5, after V lost 3 bases and J lost 3 bases. This CDR3 is 15 amino acids long. The germline CDR1 and CDR2 sequences are MNHEY and SMNVEV (reference sequence). CDR3 protein: CASSFRGGYYNEQFF. The CDR3 bases are TGTGCCAGCAGTTTCCGCGGGGGTTACTACAATGAGCAGTTCTTC.

V is TRBV12-5 and J is TRBJ1-2; TRBD1 is a possible D gene (5 bases). The length of the CDR3 is 13 residues. In germline, CDR1 is LGHNT, CDR2 FRNRAP. V dropped 2 bases and J dropped 4 bases, with 8 bases sitting between them. The CDR3 reads CASGLYGGYGYTF. The CDR3 nucleotides read TGTGCTAGTGGTTTGTATGGGGGCTATGGCTACACCTTC. The full variable domain, in which reference TRBV12-5 and TRBJ1-2 provide the parts outside the CDR3, is DARVTQTPRHKVTEMGQEVTMRCQPILGHNTVFWYRQTMMQGLELLAYFRNRAPLDDSGMPKDRFSAEMPDATLATLKIQPSEPRDSAVYFCASGLYGGYGYTFGSGTRLTVV.

The chain has TRBV5-4 and TRBJ2-5, with TRBD1 matching over 11 bases. The CDR3 is 15 residues long. Germline CDR1 and CDR2: SGHNT and YYREEE (reference sequence). V trimming: 4 bases; J trimming: 3 bases; junction bases outside the gene matches: 5. DNA for the CDR3: TGTGCCAGCAGCCCCGGGACAGGGGGGAAAGAGACCCAGTACTTC. This translates into CASSPGTGGKETQYF. Looking up the rest from reference TRBV5-4 and TRBJ2-5 gives the full variable domain: ETGVTQSPTHLIKTRGQQVTLRCSSQSGHNTVSWYQQALGQGPQFIFQYYREEENGRGNFPPRFSGLQFPNYSSELNVNALELDDSALYLCASSPGTGGKETQYFGPGTRLLVL.

The V call is TRBV10-1, the J call TRBJ2-5; TRBD1 matches 10 bases. CDR3 length equals 18 residues. Germline V gives CDR1 WNHNN, CDR2 SYGVQD (reference sequence). V shed 0 bases and J 2 bases; nucleotides not matched to a gene: 9. The CDR3 DNA sequence: TGCGCCAGCAGTGAGTCGGGGGAGACAGGGGGCAATCAAGAGACCCAGTACTTC. As protein: CASSESGETGGNQETQYF.

The chain links TRBV27 to TRBJ2-3; D is unclear. CDR1 is MNHEY, CDR2 SMNVEV, per germline (reference sequence). The CDR3 totals 15 residues. The V gene lost 6 bases and the J gene lost 0 bases, with 13 bases spanning the gap. Here the CDR3 DNA reads TGTGCCAGCAGGGGATTTGATACTAGCACAGATACGCAGTATTTT. This codes for CASRGFDTSTDTQYF.

The genes are TRBV7-2 and TRBJ1-1; 9 bases agree with TRBD1. Germline V lookup: CDR1 SGHTA, CDR2 FQGNSA. The CDR3 is 14 amino acids. J lost 5 bases, V lost 2 bases, and 3 bases had no gene match. The CDR3, as DNA: TGTGCCAGCAGCTTACGGACAGGGGAGACTGAAGCTTTCTTT. Its translation is CASSLRTGETEAFF. The variable domain in full, with the rest retrieved from reference TRBV7-2 and TRBJ1-1, is GAGVSQSPSNKVTEKGKDVELRCDPISGHTALYWYRQSLGQGLEFLIYFQGNSAPDKSGLPSDRFSAERTGGSVSTLTIQRTQQEDSAVYLCASSLRTGETEAFFGQGTRLTVV.

This clone was detected a few times. This chain connects TRBV28 to TRBJ1-2; D call uncertain. Trimming left V 6 bases short and J 8 bases short, with 13 bases between. The germline V gene encodes CDR1 MDHEN and CDR2 SYDVKM. The CDR3 runs to 12 residues. The CDR3 bases are TGTGCCAGCAGGCAAACATTTGTAGGCTACACCTTC. Its translation is CASRQTFVGYTF.

V usage is TRBV6-1 and J usage is TRBJ2-7; no clear D. Looked up from germline, CDR1 is MNHNS and CDR2 is SASEGT. The germline V and J ends were trimmed by 8 bases and 4 bases, with 9 bases remaining between them. The CDR3 covers 11 residues. The CDR3 coding sequence is TGTGCCAGCGGGAATCTGTACGAGCAGTACTTC. It codes for CASGNLYEQYF.

The chain is built from TRBV18 and TRBJ2-3; D perhaps matches TRBD2 (7 bases). V was clipped by 5 bases and J by 6 bases, with 21 bases between them. CDR3 size: 16 residues. Germline CDR1 KGHSH, CDR2 LQKENI. The CDR3 region is CASSFGYGGRIDTQYF. CDR3 nucleotide sequence: TGTGCCAGCTCATTCGGATACGGGGGGCGCATTGATACGCAGTATTTT.

V usage is TRBV10-3 and J usage is TRBJ2-3; tentatively, D is TRBD1 (5 bases). Germline-derived CDR1 and CDR2 are ENHRY and SYGVKD. The length of the CDR3 is 13 residues. V was pared by 4 bases and J by 2 bases, with 7 bases between. CDR3 protein: CAISGRDTDTQYF. The CDR3 DNA follows: TGTGCCATCAGTGGCAGGGACACAGATACGCAGTATTTT.

The chain recombines TRBV30 with TRBJ1-1, with D possibly being TRBD1 (5 bases). The CDR3 has 13 residues. Trimming cost V 2 bases and J 3 bases, with 10 bases left between them. The V gene's germline CDR1 is GTSNPN and CDR2 SVGIG (reference sequence). The CDR3 DNA reads as TGTGCCTGGAGTCCTGACAGTTACACTGAAGCTTTCTTT. Translated, it gives CAWSPDSYTEAFF.

The V call is TRBV7-9, the J call TRBJ1-1, with TRBD1 as a possible D gene (5 bases). This CDR3 contains 14 residues. Germline CDR1 and CDR2: SEHNR and FQNEAQ (reference sequence). Between the trimmed V and J ends, which lost 5 bases and 3 bases, there was a span of 13 bases. CDR3 sequence reads: CASSGDLLDTEAFF. For the CDR3, the DNA is TGTGCCAGCAGCGGGGACCTGCTGGACACTGAAGCTTTCTTT. Filled out from reference TRBV7-9 and TRBJ1-1, the complete variable domain reads DTGVSQNPRHKITKRGQNVTFRCDPISEHNRLYWYRQTLGQGPEFLTYFQNEAQLEKSRLLSDRFSAERPKGSFSTLEIQRTEQGDSAMYLCASSGDLLDTEAFFGQGTRLTVV.

This clone was detected a few times. J is TRBJ2-1 and V is TRBV5-8; possible D gene TRBD2, 6 bases. V lost 0 bases, J lost 3 bases, and 10 bases lay in between. This CDR3 comprises 15 residues. Per the germline V gene, CDR1 is SGHTS and CDR2 is YDEGEE. The CDR3 loop is CASSLGASDYNEQFF. In nucleotides, the CDR3 is TGTGCCAGCAGCTTGGGAGCTAGCGACTACAATGAGCAGTTCTTC.

V gene TRBV10-2 combines with J gene TRBJ2-5; D may match TRBD1 or TRBD2 (5 bases each). The DNA end is more similar to TRBJ2-7, so the J call may be wrong. This CDR3 contains 11 residues. Germline-derived CDR1 and CDR2 are WSHSY and SAAADI. CDR3 coding DNA: TGCGCCACCGAGGGACCCTACGAGCAGTACTTC. Amino acid sequence: CATEGPYEQYF.

The rearrangement links TRBV18 to TRBJ2-7; 8 bases agree with TRBD1. There are 16 residues in the CDR3. Trimming at V came to 0 bases and at J to 6 bases, leaving 10 bases not matched to a gene. Germline loops: CDR1 KGHSH, CDR2 LQKENI. The CDR3 region has the DNA TGTGCCAGCTCACCACCCTTCCGGACAGGGAGTGTCGAGCAGTACTTC. This gives the protein CASSPPFRTGSVEQYF.

Relative to its sample, this clone is medium-sized. J is TRBJ1-5 and V is TRBV11-1; tentatively, D is TRBD1 (6 bases). Trimming removed 3 bases at V and 4 bases at J, with 7 bases between. The CDR3 consists of 13 residues. The germline V gene has CDR1 SGHAT and CDR2 FQDESV (reference sequence). CDR3 amino acids: CASSLGANQPQHF. The CDR3 nucleotides read TGTGCCAGCAGCTTGGGGGCGAATCAGCCCCAGCATTTT.

This chain joins TRBV18 and TRBJ2-4; 11 bases match TRBD2. Germline CDR1 KGHSH, CDR2 LQKENI. Trimming cost V 4 bases and J 0 bases; bases outside gene matches: 11. There are 19 residues in the CDR3. The CDR3 loop is CASSQGGTGLAGAKNIQYF. CDR3 in DNA: TGTGCCAGCTCACAGGGTGGGACAGGACTAGCGGGAGCCAAAAACATTCAGTACTTC.

The chain employs TRBV11-2 and TRBJ2-3; no clear D gene. The ends were cut back, 4 bases at V and 2 bases at J, with 13 bases in the middle. This CDR3 is 15 amino acids long. The germline V gene has CDR1 SGHAT and CDR2 FQNNGV. This CDR3 is CASSSWSGDTDTQYF. The DNA of the CDR3 is TGTGCCAGCAGCTCTTGGTCCGGAGACACAGATACGCAGTATTTT. Variable domain in full (rest from reference TRBV11-2 and TRBJ2-3): EAGVAQSPRYKIIEKRQSVAFWCNPISGHATLYWYQQILGQGPKLLIQFQNNGVVDDSQLPKDRFSAERLKGVDSTLKIQPAKLEDSAVYLCASSSWSGDTDTQYFGPGTRLTVL.

This chain's CDR3 is CASSQSDRVYSGANVLTF. The CDR3 bases are TGTGCCAGCAGCCAATCTGACAGGGTGTACTCTGGGGCCAACGTCCTGACTTTC. The J gene is TRBJ2-6, the V gene TRBV14, with TRBD1 matching 7 bases. The CDR3 is 18 residues long. The germline V gene has CDR1 SGHDN and CDR2 FVKESK. The J segment lost 0 bases and the V segment lost 2 bases, leaving 7 bases of the junction unmatched.

V gene TRBV5-1 combines with J gene TRBJ1-5; the match to TRBD1 covers 7 bases. V dropped 3 bases and J dropped 2; count of bases not matched to a gene: 5. The CDR3 totals 15 residues. CDR1 is SGHRS and CDR2 is YFSETQ in the germline V gene. CDR3 region: CASSWGDSGNQPQHF. The CDR3 DNA follows: TGCGCCAGCAGCTGGGGGGACAGTGGCAATCAGCCCCAGCATTTT.

The chain carries TRBV11-3 and TRBJ2-1; the D gene is possibly TRBD1 (5 bases). Trimming shortened V by 1 base and J by 6 bases, and 13 bases separated the two germline ends. The CDR3 is 15 amino acids. Germline CDR1 reads SGHNT; CDR2 reads YENEEA. CDR3 sequence (DNA): TGTGCCAGCAGCTTAGCGTATACAGGACGCAATGAGCAGTTCTTC. Encoded protein: CASSLAYTGRNEQFF.

The V call is TRBV6-1, the J call TRBJ2-7; the match to TRBD2 covers 11 bases. J gave up 4 bases and V 7 bases, and 6 bases lay outside the gene matches. The germline CDR1 and CDR2 sequences are MNHNS and SASEGT. This CDR3 is 14 amino acids long. The CDR3 reads CASIPGLAVYEQYF. The CDR3 nucleotides read TGTGCCAGCATACCGGGACTAGCGGTTTACGAGCAGTACTTC.

This chain links TRBV5-8 with TRBJ2-3; 9 bases line up with TRBD2. Germline assignment: CDR1 SGHTS and CDR2 YDEGEE. The CDR3 has 16 residues. Trimming took 0 bases from V and 3 from J; bases not matched to a gene: 5. In DNA form, the CDR3 reads TGTGCCAGCAGCTTGGGCGGGAGGGCCAGTACAGATACGCAGTATTTT. The encoded protein is CASSLGGRASTDTQYF.

CDR3 amino acids: CASSPRQGSNYGYTF. In DNA, the CDR3 is TGCGCCAGCAGCCCACGACAGGGATCGAACTATGGCTACACCTTC. The J gene is TRBJ1-2, the V gene TRBV4-3; TRBD1 matches at 7 bases. This CDR3 region has 15 residues. Germline lookup yields CDR1 LGHNA and CDR2 YSLEER. Trimming cost V 4 bases and J 2 bases; bases outside gene matches: 7.

The chain recombines TRBV6-1 with TRBJ2-1; D is possibly TRBD2 (6 bases). With 5 bases removed from V and 4 bases from J, the gap between germline ends came to 12 bases. Germline loops: CDR1 MNHNS, CDR2 SASEGT. The CDR3 totals 14 residues. The chain's CDR3 is CASSSLGGYNEQFF. The CDR3 DNA reads TGTGCCAGCAGTTCCCTGGGGGGATACAATGAGCAGTTCTTC.